This entry is about one TCR beta chain. Its antigen is undetermined. One end of the junction varies from germline; a read error may be responsible. This sample is part of a study of T cell responses to AZD1222 COVID-19 vaccine. Broader study findings: Just a handful of people given AZD1222 tested seropositive at baseline.

CDR1 is MDHEN, CDR2 SYDVKM, per germline. The CDR3 loop spans 14 amino acids. This table comes from immunoSEQ multiplex PCR, and its TCRdb copy is limited to in-frame clones, with some not included. The table shows about 140,000 clones, with about nine tenths occurring only once. The sequence was obtained from an adult in good health. This chain joins TRBV28 and TRBJ2-5, with 14 bases aligning to TRBD2. The sequenced sample was peripheral blood, obtained on day 0 of AZD1222 vaccination. The CDR3 loop reads CASSLGLAGEAQYF. Here the CDR3 DNA reads TGTGCCAGCAGCCTGGGACTAGCGGGAGAGGCCCAGTACTTC.